What follows are 17 T cell receptor beta chains derived from one specimen sequenced in a study of T cells after yellow fever vaccination. TCRdb independently ran MiXCR on the 5' RACE reads; one entry per CDR3 protein. The top ten clones hold roughly 13% of a sample with just under 600,000 distinct CDR3 sequences, approximately 13% of them seen once. The sequences come from PBMCs, collected on the day of the yellow fever booster vaccination. The receptors originated from a man aged 30 to 45 who received the YFV17D yellow fever vaccine.

This clonotype was seen a few times. This rearrangement joins TRBV7-2 to TRBJ2-7, with 8 bases identical to TRBD1. Germline CDR1 SGHTA, CDR2 FQGNSA. The CDR3 has 15 residues. Unmatched junction bases numbered 12, after V lost 4 bases and J lost 7 bases. CDR3 nucleotide sequence: TGTGCCAGCAGCTCCACACGACAGGGGACGGGAGAGCAGTACTTC. Its translation: CASSSTRQGTGEQYF.

This chain joins TRBV10-3 and TRBJ2-5; 9 bases map to TRBD1. Germline assignment: CDR1 ENHRY and CDR2 SYGVKD. This CDR3 comprises 15 residues. V was clipped by 4 bases and J by 3 bases; unmatched bases: 6. CDR3 coding DNA: TGTGCCATCAGTGGAACCGGGACAGGGAAAGAGACCCAGTACTTC. Protein: CAISGTGTGKETQYF.

This clonotype occurred a few times. The chain combines TRBV20-1 with TRBJ1-2; D is undetermined. The germline V and J ends were trimmed by 5 bases and 4 bases, with 11 bases remaining between them. Germline V gene lookup returns CDR1 DFQATT and CDR2 SNEGSKA (reference sequence). This CDR3 region has 12 residues. CDR3 sequence reads: CSADRTPYGYTF. The CDR3 DNA reads TGCAGTGCTGATCGGACGCCCTATGGCTACACCTTC.

This chain uses TRBV2 with TRBJ2-3; 8 bases line up with TRBD1. Germline CDR1 SNHLY, CDR2 FYNNEI. The CDR3 length is 14 residues. V trimming: 7 bases; J trimming: 5 bases; junction bases outside the gene matches: 8. DNA for the CDR3: TGTGCCAGCAACTGGGACAGGAGCGAAGATACGCAGTATTTT. Protein: CASNWDRSEDTQYF.

This clonotype was observed a handful of times. This rearrangement joins TRBV24-1 to TRBJ2-1, with D maybe TRBD2 (6 bases). V was trimmed by 7 bases and J by 0 bases, leaving 12 bases between them. Germline CDR1 KGHDR, CDR2 SFDVKD. This CDR3 is 15 amino acids long. The chain's CDR3 is CATSSGLPSYNEQFF. In nucleotides, the CDR3 is TGTGCCACCAGCTCGGGACTCCCCTCCTACAATGAGCAGTTCTTC.

The chain couples TRBV12-3 or TRBV12-4 to TRBJ1-4; D unclear. The V and J ends lost 6 bases and 10 bases respectively, with 12 bases between them. The CDR3 covers 12 residues. CDR3 protein: CASSPGSAKLFF. The DNA for the CDR3 is TGTGCCAGCAGCCCCGGGTCGGCAAAACTGTTTTTT.

V usage is TRBV5-1 and J usage is TRBJ1-1; TRBD1 is a possible D gene (6 bases). This CDR3 comprises 15 residues. The germline V gene has CDR1 SGHRS and CDR2 YFSETQ. The V gene lost 5 bases and the J gene lost 5 bases, with 19 bases spanning the gap. For the CDR3, the DNA is TGCGCCAGCAGGTTATTTACAGGGTTGGGGACTGAAGCTTTCTTT. It encodes CASRLFTGLGTEAFF.

This chain links TRBV4-3 with TRBJ2-5; D uncertain. V was clipped by 2 bases and J by 3 bases, with 7 bases between them. Per germline, CDR1 LGHNA and CDR2 YSLEER. The CDR3 totals 13 residues. The CDR3 reads CASSQSVEETQYF. The CDR3 nucleotides are TGCGCCAGCAGCCAATCCGTGGAAGAGACCCAGTACTTC.

V is TRBV7-2 and J is TRBJ1-2; 7 nucleotides match TRBD1. This CDR3 spans 13 amino acids. With 4 bases clipped from V and 4 bases from J, the junction kept 3 bases outside the gene matches. Per germline, CDR1 SGHTA and CDR2 FQGNSA. The CDR3 bases are TGTGCCAGCAGCTGGGGACAGCCCTATGGCTACACCTTC. Amino acid sequence: CASSWGQPYGYTF.

The chain links TRBV20-1 to TRBJ2-5, with D possibly TRBD2 on 6 matching bases. Trimming removed 6 bases from V and 1 base from J, with 12 bases in between. Germline V gene lookup returns CDR1 DFQATT and CDR2 SNEGSKA (reference sequence). The CDR3 totals 13 residues. The chain's CDR3 is CSAMEGTQETQYF. In DNA form, the CDR3 reads TGCAGTGCCATGGAGGGGACCCAAGAGACCCAGTACTTC.

The chain joins TRBV20-1 to TRBJ1-5; no firm D call. V lost 3 bases and J lost 0, with 12 bases in between. The CDR3 contains 15 residues. Germline-derived CDR1 and CDR2 are DFQATT and SNEGSKA (reference sequence). The CDR3 DNA reads TGCAGTGCTAGGTCGTCATCATATAGCAATCAGCCCCAGCATTTT. Protein: CSARSSSYSNQPQHF.

The gene calls are TRBV7-9 and TRBJ2-3; possibly TRBD1 or TRBD2 for D (5 bases each). The V gene's germline CDR1 is SEHNR and CDR2 FQNEAQ (reference sequence). The V end was cut by 5 bases, the J end by 0 bases, with 12 bases between. The CDR3 is 15 amino acids. The CDR3 region is CASSLRDPSTDTQYF. As DNA, the CDR3 is TGTGCCAGCAGCCTCCGGGACCCTAGCACAGATACGCAGTATTTT.

The genes are TRBV4-3 and TRBJ2-7; D not certain. The ends were cut back, 1 base at V and 4 bases at J, with 11 bases in the middle. The V gene's germline CDR1 is LGHNA and CDR2 YSLEER. The CDR3 consists of 14 residues. The CDR3 DNA is TGCGCCAGCAGCCAAGCATCTAGGGCATACGAGCAGTACTTC. Protein product: CASSQASRAYEQYF.

In this sample, this clonotype turned up many times. V usage is TRBV28 and J usage is TRBJ1-4; D is perhaps TRBD1 (5 bases). This CDR3 has 13 residues. The V end was cut by 6 bases, the J end by 10 bases, with 15 bases between. Germline V gives CDR1 MDHEN, CDR2 SYDVKM. The CDR3 loop reads CASRGHGVLKLFF. In DNA, the CDR3 is TGTGCCAGCAGGGGGCACGGAGTTTTAAAACTGTTTTTT.

The chain employs TRBV5-1 and TRBJ2-1, with D perhaps being TRBD1 or TRBD2 (6 bases each). The V gene's germline CDR1 is SGHRS and CDR2 YFSETQ. V lost 0 bases, J lost 4 bases, and 14 bases lay in between. CDR3 length equals 16 residues. CDR3 nucleotide sequence: TGCGCCAGCAGCTTGGCCTTACAGGGAGGTTACAATGAGCAGTTCTTC. Encoded protein: CASSLALQGGYNEQFF.

This clonotype came up a few times. The chain joins TRBV7-9 to TRBJ2-7, with 10 positions matching TRBD1. The V and J ends lost 5 bases and 8 bases, in that order; junction bases with no gene match: 3. The CDR3 extends over 12 amino acids. In germline, CDR1 is SEHNR, CDR2 FQNEAQ (reference sequence). The CDR3 loop is CASSRDRGQQYF. The CDR3, as DNA: TGTGCCAGCAGCAGGGACAGGGGACAGCAGTACTTC.

This clonotype was recorded a few times. The V and J genes are TRBV5-1 and TRBJ2-7; D is perhaps TRBD2 (7 bases). The ends were cut back, 4 bases at V and 0 bases at J, with 23 bases in the middle. The CDR3 loop spans 18 amino acids. Germline V lookup: CDR1 SGHRS, CDR2 YFSETQ. The CDR3 reads CASSLGGMGHRYSYEQYF. In nucleotides, the CDR3 is TGCGCCAGCAGCCTGGGGGGGATGGGACACCGGTACTCCTACGAGCAGTACTTC.